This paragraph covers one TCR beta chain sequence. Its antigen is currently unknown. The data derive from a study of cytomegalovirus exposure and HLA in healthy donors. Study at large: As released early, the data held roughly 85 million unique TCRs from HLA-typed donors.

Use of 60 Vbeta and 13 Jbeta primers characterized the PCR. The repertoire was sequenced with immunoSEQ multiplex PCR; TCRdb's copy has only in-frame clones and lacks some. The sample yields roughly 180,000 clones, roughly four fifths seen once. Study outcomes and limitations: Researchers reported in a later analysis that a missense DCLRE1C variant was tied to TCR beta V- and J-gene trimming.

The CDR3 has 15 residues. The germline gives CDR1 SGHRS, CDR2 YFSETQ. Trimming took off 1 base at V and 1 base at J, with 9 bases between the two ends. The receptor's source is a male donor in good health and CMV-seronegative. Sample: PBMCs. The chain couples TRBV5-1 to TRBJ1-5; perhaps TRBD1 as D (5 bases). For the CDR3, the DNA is TGCGCCAGCAGCTTGTTATCAGGGAGCAATCAGCCCCAGCATTTT. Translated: CASSLLSGSNQPQHF.